This TCR beta chain was recovered during a study of cytomegalovirus exposure and HLA in healthy donors (dated by TCRdb to about 2017). Regarding the complete study: An earlier analysis of 587 of the donors reported 276 Gb of sequence data and 95 million to 120 million unique TCR beta sequences obtained from about 180 million T cells. An early release that covered fewer than 750 HLA-typed donors contained about 300 gigabases of sequencing data and approximately 85 million unique TCR sequences. Among the roughly 390 genotyped donors, about 83% belonged to the genetic ancestry cluster associated with self-reported Caucasian donors. The study was designed to test whether signatures of past pathogen exposure could be identified by cataloging public T cell receptors. Using immunosequencing, the study profiled T cell repertoires from fewer than 700 subjects and related those repertoires to cytomegalovirus serostatus. A separate validation cohort of more than 100 different subjects was used in addition to the 666-subject first cohort. The study combined high-throughput TCR immunosequencing, statistical association of individual TCRs with disease status, and machine learning to predict cytomegalovirus infection status. A later analysis re-examined previously published TCR beta repertoires from roughly 720 donors and added high-resolution HLA genotyping to investigate patterns of TCR occurrence. Rather than drawing on any new phenotypic data, the later analysis identified candidate immune exposures from TCR beta sequences and the way those sequences occurred across donors. To decide whether each TCR beta V gene segment behaved as functional or pseudogenic, an earlier analysis of fewer than 750 of the donors relied on high-throughput TCR beta sequencing. Alongside the repertoire data, information on donor age, sex, ethnicity and CMV serostatus was compiled. A later genetic analysis took genome-wide SNP genotypes for about 60% of the roughly 670 donors and used that subset as a discovery cohort. Every repertoire in the discovery cohort had been generated on one and the same sequencing platform. HLA typing covered class I and class II loci at four-digit resolution. Typing coverage varied by locus: about 629-640 donors for A, B, C, DRB1 and DQB1; more than 500 for DQA1; some 610 for DPA1; around 450 for DPB1. Several DR-DQ haplotypes were treated as single units for association and clustering because of strong linkage in the cohort. Among about 400 genotyped donors of the cohort, an average of about 240,000 unique TCR beta nucleotide sequences was sequenced per donor, of which 15% to 20% were non-productive.

About this clone itself: Its antigen is still unknown. No base qualities exist here, and no much larger clone lies one base off it.

Study-wide conclusions, independent of this receptor: In a later analysis, most CMV-associated TCR beta chains were found to appear HLA-restricted, with HLA associations seemingly driven largely by CMV exposure. Broadly in line with IMGT annotations, most TCR beta V segments showed up in productive rearrangements about 90% or about 30% of the time in an earlier analysis of approximately 600 of the donors. Compared with the roughly 710-donor mean, donors in an Asian-associated ancestry cluster had fewer N-insertions in productive TCRs, according to a later genetic analysis. The classifier was reported to diagnose cytomegalovirus status with high specificity and sensitivity in both the original cohort and the validation cohort. A group of highly shared sequence variants was considered likely to be a technical artifact of the sequencing pipeline. Linkage disequilibrium might explain the correlated functional status among segregating V segments, but an unknown experimental factor could not be ruled out. Most TCR sequences were observed very rarely across donors, whereas some public TCRs were present in many individuals. A total of 164 TCR beta chains were listed by the study as associated with cytomegalovirus. In this cohort, only TCR beta chains were sequenced, and detectable features were limited by the absence of alpha or paired-chain data. When HLA alleles, especially DR and DQ, strongly co-occurred, attributing TCR associations to individual alleles was difficult. A later analysis associated about 17,000 TCR beta sequences with specific HLA alleles at a false discovery rate of 0.05. A few of the identified cytomegalovirus-associated TCR beta chains were confirmed in vitro to be specific for cytomegalovirus antigens. A further reported finding was that TCR beta sequences accurately predicted the HLA-A and HLA-B alleles for most subjects in the first cohort. Several of the top co-occurrence clusters appeared to be linked to parvovirus B19, influenza, CMV and Epstein-Barr virus, according to a later analysis. According to the authors, the approach could potentially be generalized to other disease states and immunological phenotypes. HLA typing was unavailable for some donors at each locus, so association tests used only the typed subset. Sequencing depth was assumed to be roughly uniform across donors in the presence/absence analyses, though that assumption may not hold. In a later analysis, TCR association rates were found to vary across HLA loci, with the most associated TCRs seen for DRB1 alleles and the fewest for HLA-C alleles. The only immune exposure information available for the cohort was CMV serostatus. Because counts were too low, under 20 rarely observed V segments, including chromosome 9 orphons, were left out of the earlier analysis of about 620 of the donors. An association between a missense DCLRE1C variant and V-gene and J-gene trimming of TCR beta chains was found in a later genetic analysis and replicated in an independent cohort. Compared with equally common non-associated chains, HLA-associated TCR beta chains in a later analysis were more clonally expanded and had lower generation probabilities.

In total, just over 650 healthy bone marrow donors made up the cohort. At the time of sampling, all cohort members were nominally healthy, though unrecorded immune exposures were likely present. The donor was CMV seronegative and was included in the group of about 350 seronegative cohort members. Every donor gave a peripheral blood sample, and the peripheral blood mononuclear cells from that sample were used for TCR beta sequencing. The Qiagen DNeasy Blood Extraction Kit was used to extract genomic DNA from the blood cell samples. Library prep was done by the immunoSEQ multiplex PCR assay. The multiplex PCR relied on a mix of 60 forward primers for TCR Vbeta segments and 13 reverse primers for TCR Jbeta segments. The CDR3 region of rearranged TCR beta genes was amplified from genomic DNA with a multiplex PCR assay. The Illumina HiSeq System was used to sequence the amplified TCR beta libraries as 87-base-pair reads. The study's processing was this. A later analysis tallied 75 million to 85 million unique TCR beta chains across the 640 or so repertoires, and approximately 12 million of those chains were shared by two or more donors. To remove PCR and sequencing errors, raw reads were error-corrected and collapsed into unique sequences using a nearest-neighbor algorithm that merged closely related sequences. To assign V, D and J gene segments, CDR3 sequences were aligned to IMGT reference sequences. Each retained sequence needed at least a six-nucleotide match to both a V gene segment and a J gene segment. Rearrangements were classified as productive when the CDR3 lacked stop codons and remained in frame with V and J, and all other rearrangements were classified as non-productive. Following IMGT convention, CDR3 was defined as the stretch from the second conserved V-encoded cysteine to the conserved J-encoded phenylalanine. In an earlier analysis of 500 to 650 of the donors, sequences lacking an unambiguous match to a single V gene segment were excluded. In an earlier analysis of a few hundred of the donors, V segments were called functional above 56.7% productive rearrangements and were called segregating when the between-donor standard deviation exceeded 5%. A statistical classification framework was built for diagnosing cytomegalovirus status from the catalog of TCR beta chain sequences. In a later analysis, TCR nucleotide sequences were compared against IMGT/GENE-DB human TR gene sequences so that V and J genes could be assigned. In a later analysis, CDR3 sequences and most-parsimonious VDJ recombination scenarios were assigned using the TCRdist pipeline. In a later analysis, each TCR beta chain was defined by its CDR3 amino acid sequence together with its V-gene family, and reads without a unique V-gene family were excluded. A later analysis removed several hundred highly shared, low-generation-probability nucleotide sequences to deal with suspected cross-contamination and a sequencing artifact. For each public chain, a later analysis derived a clonal expansion index from normalized ranks of inferred template counts within each repertoire. In a later analysis, generation probabilities were computed using a VDJ recombination model fitted to out-of-frame rearrangements, and the results were checked against IGoR. A later analysis scored TCR-TCR, TCR-HLA and TCR-CMV co-occurrence with hypergeometric tests, applying a repertoire-size bias correction to TCR pairs. In a later analysis, false discovery rates were estimated by permuting HLA or CMV assignments 20 times. In a later analysis, co-occurring TCRs were grouped using DBSCAN, and TCRdist sequence similarity was added for clustering within HLA-allele-positive subsets. Co-occurrence clustering excluded repertoires with fewer than 30,000 or more than 120,000 public chains, plus five with anomalous nucleotide sharing. TCRdb retrieved this table from immuneACCESS and kept in-frame rearrangements only. Not all clones are present; in checked studies, unresolved V genes account for under half, and no reason is known for the remainder. That table gives V, J and clone size, and the DNA gave D and trimming. The sample data list 130,000 or so clones, and around 8.5% of these were observed just once. Jointly, the top ten make up 4.5% to 6% of the sample.

The source material was PBMCs. The receptor's source is a man aged 35-49 years in good health and CMV-seronegative.

The nucleotide sequence reads TGTGCCTGGAGCCCCGGGACAAGCTACACCTTC. It translates as CAWSPGTSYTF. The V and J genes are TRBV30 and TRBJ1-2, and possibly TRBD1, on 6 matching bases. For CDR1 and CDR2, the germline V gene (reference sequence) lists GTSNPN and SVGIG. The CDR3, cysteine through phenylalanine, is 11 amino acids long. Only the CDR3 part of the read is kept: 33 bases, read in frame from the first base. V loses 3 bases, J loses 9 bases, and the germline ends lie 11 bases apart. Reference TRBV30 and TRBJ1-2 genes cover what lies past the CDR3, so the full variable domain is SQTIHQWPATLVQPVGSPLSLECTVEGTSNPNLYWYRQAAGRGLQLLFYSVGIGQISSEVPQNLSASRPQDRQFILSSKKLLLSDSGFYLCAWSPGTSYTFGSGTRLTVV.